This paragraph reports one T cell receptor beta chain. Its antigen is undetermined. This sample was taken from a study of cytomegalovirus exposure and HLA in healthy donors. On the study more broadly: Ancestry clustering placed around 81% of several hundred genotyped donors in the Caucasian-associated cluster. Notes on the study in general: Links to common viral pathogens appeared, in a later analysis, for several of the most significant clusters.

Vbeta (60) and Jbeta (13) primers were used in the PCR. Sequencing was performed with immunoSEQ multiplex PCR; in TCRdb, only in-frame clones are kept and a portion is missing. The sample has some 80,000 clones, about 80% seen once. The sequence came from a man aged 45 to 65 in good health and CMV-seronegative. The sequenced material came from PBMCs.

CDR3 in DNA: TGTGCCAGCAGCTTAGAGGGGTTCAATCAGCCCCAGCATTTT. This codes for CASSLEGFNQPQHF. The J gene is TRBJ1-5, the V gene TRBV7-8; perhaps TRBD1 as D (5 bases). The V gene's germline CDR1 is SGHVS and CDR2 FQNEAQ. V lost 1 base to trimming and J lost 3 bases, with 7 bases between them. This CDR3 is built from 14 residues. The full variable domain, its missing parts supplied by reference TRBV7-8 and TRBJ1-5, is GAGVSQSPRYKVAKRGQDVALRCDPISGHVSLFWYQQALGQGPEFLTYFQNEAQLDKSGLPSDRFFAERPEGSVSTLKIQRTQQEDSAVYLCASSLEGFNQPQHFGDGTRLSIL.